These T cell receptor beta chains were read from a single sample in a study of PD-1 blockade in classical Hodgkin lymphoma. Profiled with immunoSEQ multiplex PCR; TCRdb holds only in-frame clones, not every one. This table holds 90,000 to 110,000 clones, over 85% found once. The source was peripheral blood mononuclear cells (PBMCs), collected before the fourth cycle of nivolumab. The receptors shown here come from a human donor with classical Hodgkin lymphoma. Each CDR3 is given with its conserved first and last residue. The D gene is left open where the match is weak. The listing skips clone size in some rows; elsewhere it reads once, few, many or a size class.

clone_size,v_call,j_call,d_call,cdr3_nt,cdr3_aa
NA,TRBV4-3,TRBJ2-7,NA,TGCGCCAGCAGCCAAGATCTCAGGAGCGGAGGGATAGAGCAGTACTTC,CASSQDLRSGGIEQYF
NA,TRBV6-1,TRBJ2-1,TRBD1,TGTGCCAGCAGGTTTGCTGACAGGGCCTACAATGAGCAGTTCTTC,CASRFADRAYNEQFF
NA,TRBV28,TRBJ1-2,NA,TGTGCCAGCAGTCAGATCAAGACGGCGGAGCCTTATGGCTACACCTTC,CASSQIKTAEPYGYTF
NA,TRBV5-1,TRBJ2-5,TRBD2,TGCGCCAGCAGCTTGATGGGGACTAGCGGGGGTTCAGAGACCCAGTACTTC,CASSLMGTSGGSETQYF
NA,TRBV13,TRBJ1-4,TRBD1,TGTGCCAGCAGCTTGGACAGGGAGGGGAGTGAAAAACTGTTTTTT,CASSLDREGSEKLFF
NA,TRBV4-2,TRBJ2-7,TRBD2,TGTGCCAGCAGCCAAAACATAGCGGGAGCGTCGGGAGAGCAGTACTTC,CASSQNIAGASGEQYF
NA,TRBV30,TRBJ2-7,NA,TGTGCCTGGAAAACAACTACCTACGAGCAGTACTTC,CAWKTTTYEQYF
NA,TRBV6-1,TRBJ2-1,TRBD2,TGTGCCAGCAGTGAAGGACTAGCGGGAAACAATGAGCAGTTCTTC,CASSEGLAGNNEQFF
once,TRBV13,TRBJ1-3,TRBD1,TGTGCCAGCAGTTCTCAGCCGGGACAGGGCCCTGGAAACACCATATATTTT,CASSSQPGQGPGNTIYF
NA,TRBV5-4,TRBJ1-1,NA,TGTGCCAGCAGCCCGGGGGGAGGGCAATTGAACACTGAAGCTTTCTTT,CASSPGGGQLNTEAFF
once,TRBV19,TRBJ1-5,NA,TGTGCCAGTAGTAACAGGGCGGGCAATCAGCCCCAGCATTTT,CASSNRAGNQPQHF
NA,TRBV27,TRBJ2-7,NA,TGTGCCAGCAGTTTATCGTGGGGCAGGGTTAACGAGCAGTACTTC,CASSLSWGRVNEQYF
NA,TRBV5-5,TRBJ1-1,NA,TGTGCCAGCAGCCTAATAGTGGGGAACACTGAAGCTTTCTTT,CASSLIVGNTEAFF
few,TRBV9,TRBJ2-7,NA,TGTGCCAGCAGCGTAGGTGGACTGTCCGGGACAAGGGGCAACGAGCAGTACTTC,CASSVGGLSGTRGNEQYF
NA,TRBV4-1,TRBJ2-7,NA,TGCGCCAGCAGCCGTTATCTTCCGGGGGACATTGGGCGCGAGCAGTACTTC,CASSRYLPGDIGREQYF
NA,TRBV6-5,TRBJ1-1,NA,TGTGCCAGCAGTTTCTACAGGATGAACACTGAAGCTTTCTTT,CASSFYRMNTEAFF
NA,TRBV7-2,TRBJ2-7,NA,TGTGCCAGCAGCTTGGGGGGAAGAGAGCAGTACTTC,CASSLGGREQYF
NA,TRBV2,TRBJ2-3,TRBD1,TGTGCCAGCAGTGGGGGGACAGCTAGCACAGATACGCAGTATTTT,CASSGGTASTDTQYF
NA,TRBV4-1,TRBJ2-2,NA,TGCGCCAGCAGCCCTACCATAAACAGGGTCACCGGGGAGCTGTTTTTT,CASSPTINRVTGELFF
NA,TRBV15,TRBJ2-1,NA,TGTGCCACCGGGGGCGGGAATCGATACAATGAGCAGTTCTTC,CATGGGNRYNEQFF
NA,TRBV27,TRBJ2-1,TRBD1,TGTGCCAGCAGTTTCCTGGACAGGGGACATGAGCAGTTCTTC,CASSFLDRGHEQFF
NA,TRBV2,TRBJ2-7,NA,TGTGCCAGCAGTAAACGCGTGTCCGCCTACGAGCAGTACTTC,CASSKRVSAYEQYF
NA,TRBV19,TRBJ2-2,TRBD2,TGTGCCAGTAGTATTAGCGGGATAACCACCGGGGAGCTGTTTTTT,CASSISGITTGELFF
NA,TRBV6-1,TRBJ2-1,NA,TGTGCCAGCAGTGGTCCGGGACGGGAGCAGTTCTTC,CASSGPGREQFF
NA,TRBV5-5,TRBJ1-2,NA,TGTGCCAGCAGCCCCTTGGAGTACGGCCGGCGTTATGGCTACACCTTC,CASSPLEYGRRYGYTF
NA,TRBV2,TRBJ1-2,NA,TGTGCCAGCAGCTCAGACAGCGACTATGGCTACACCTTC,CASSSDSDYGYTF
once,TRBV6-5,TRBJ1-5,TRBD1,TGTGCCAGCAGTTACTCCGGACAGGCCCGGCATCAGCCCCAGCATTTT,CASSYSGQARHQPQHF
NA,TRBV19,TRBJ2-5,NA,TGTGCCAGTAGTATAAGGAACAAGGACCAAGAGACCCAGTACTTC,CASSIRNKDQETQYF
NA,TRBV19,TRBJ2-1,TRBD1,TGTGCCAGTAGGGCCCCGGGACAGGTCAATGAGCAGTTCTTC,CASRAPGQVNEQFF
few,TRBV25-1,TRBJ1-2,NA,TGTGCCAGCAGTGAATTTGCAGGGGTGGATGGCTACACCTTC,CASSEFAGVDGYTF
NA,TRBV7-8,TRBJ2-7,TRBD2,TGTGCCAGCAGCTTAAACCTAGCGGAAAGGGACGAGCAGTACTTC,CASSLNLAERDEQYF
NA,TRBV7-6,TRBJ2-1,NA,TGTGCCAGATGGGTAGGGACCGTAGTTCATGAGCAGTTCTTC,CARWVGTVVHEQFF
NA,TRBV19,TRBJ1-1,NA,TGTGCCAGTAGTATTCAACACACTGAAGCTTTCTTT,CASSIQHTEAFF
NA,TRBV7-2,TRBJ1-1,TRBD1,TGTGCCAGCAGCTACCGACAGGGAATGAACACTGAAGCTTTCTTT,CASSYRQGMNTEAFF
NA,TRBV9,TRBJ1-1,NA,TGTGCCAGCAGCTTCCTCATGAACACTGAAGCTTTCTTT,CASSFLMNTEAFF
NA,TRBV30,TRBJ2-7,NA,TGTGCCTGGAGTGTCATGGGGGGAGGCTACGAGCAGTACTTC,CAWSVMGGGYEQYF
NA,TRBV11-3,TRBJ2-3,TRBD2,TGTGCCAGCAGCCCTGGACTAGCCGCCACAGATACGCAGTATTTT,CASSPGLAATDTQYF
NA,TRBV7-9,TRBJ2-5,NA,TGTGCCAGCAGCTTAACTTCGGAGACCCAGTACTTC,CASSLTSETQYF
few,TRBV6-5,TRBJ1-2,NA,TGTGCCAGCAGCAGACAGGCGCTAGCTAACTATGGCTACACCTTC,CASSRQALANYGYTF
NA,TRBV12-5,TRBJ1-2,NA,TGTGCTAGTGGTTTGTCAGGGTCCTATGGCTACACCTTC,CASGLSGSYGYTF
NA,TRBV6-6,TRBJ1-4,NA,TGTGCCAGCAGTTACTCGAAAAGGACGAATGAAAAACTGTTTTTT,CASSYSKRTNEKLFF
NA,TRBV5-4,TRBJ2-5,TRBD1,TGTGCCAGCAGCTTGCCGGACAGGGGGATGGAGCAAGAGACCCAGTACTTC,CASSLPDRGMEQETQYF
NA,TRBV6-4,TRBJ1-1,NA,TGTGCCATTTCGGGTGAAGCTTTCTTT,CAISGEAFF
few,TRBV5-4,TRBJ2-5,TRBD1,TGTGCCAGCAGCTCGGCAGGGGGTGGGGAGACCCAGTACTTC,CASSSAGGGETQYF
NA,TRBV7-9,TRBJ2-7,TRBD2,TGTGCCAGCAGTCCTATAGCGGGAACCCTCTCCTACGAGCAGTACTTC,CASSPIAGTLSYEQYF
NA,TRBV14,TRBJ2-1,NA,TGTGCCAGCAGCCCGCTTAGCGGAGCTGAGCAGTTCTTC,CASSPLSGAEQFF
NA,TRBV5-1,TRBJ2-1,NA,TGCGCCAGCAGCCGCGGATCGACGGGCGGCCTATCCTACAATGAGCAGTTCTTC,CASSRGSTGGLSYNEQFF
NA,TRBV19,TRBJ1-3,TRBD1,TGTGCCAGTAGACCCGCAGGGGGTTCTGGAAACACCATATATTTT,CASRPAGGSGNTIYF
NA,TRBV30,TRBJ2-1,NA,TGTGCCTGGAGTTCGGGAATGGGTTACAATGAGCAGTTCTTC,CAWSSGMGYNEQFF
NA,TRBV27,TRBJ1-4,NA,TGTGCCAGCAGTTCGAGGGGGACCTTTGAAAAACTGTTTTTT,CASSSRGTFEKLFF
few,TRBV30,TRBJ2-7,TRBD2,TGTGCCTGGAGACTCTCCCGGCGACTAGCGGACGAGCAGTACTTC,CAWRLSRRLADEQYF
NA,TRBV6-1,TRBJ2-5,NA,TGTGCCAGCAGTGAAGCGGTTGGCGCCGACAACCAAGAGACCCAGTACTTC,CASSEAVGADNQETQYF
NA,TRBV7-9,TRBJ1-5,NA,TGTGCCAGCAGCTTAGATGGGAGCAATCAGCCCCAGCATTTT,CASSLDGSNQPQHF
once,TRBV29-1,TRBJ1-1,TRBD1,TGCAGCGTTGTAACAGGGGATAGGACTGAAGCTTTCTTT,CSVVTGDRTEAFF
once,TRBV5-5,TRBJ2-1,TRBD2,TGTGCCAGCAGCTTCGGACTAGATCTCTCGGCGGAGCAGTTCTTC,CASSFGLDLSAEQFF
NA,TRBV4-1,TRBJ2-5,TRBD2,TGCGCCAGCAGCCAACCAATAGCGGGAGGTGGCCAAGAGACCCAGTACTTC,CASSQPIAGGGQETQYF
few,TRBV30,TRBJ1-5,NA,TGTGCCTGGAGTGTACCTGACAGTAGGTATCAGCCCCAGCATTTT,CAWSVPDSRYQPQHF
NA,TRBV28,TRBJ2-7,NA,TGTGCCAGCAGTCTTCGGGGTTCGAGGTACGAGCAGTACTTC,CASSLRGSRYEQYF